The source of this TCR beta chain is a study of beta chain features in type 1 diabetes. The study, taken as a whole, reports: Among type 1 diabetes patients, VDJ junctions had fewer insertions and more deletions.

The entirety of the isolated RNA underwent reverse transcription, so expressed TCRB transcripts were sequenced. Some clones are missing from TCRdb's copy, which holds only in-frame ones; the method was immunoSEQ multiplex PCR. The sample shows a few hundred thousand clones, about 29% of them seen only once. The CDR3 totals 16 residues. The V end lost 2 bases, the J end lost 0 bases, and 13 bases lay between the germline ends. The germline V gene has CDR1 GTSNPN and CDR2 SVGIG (reference sequence). This clone was detected once. The antigen remains undetermined. The chain recombines TRBV30 with TRBJ2-2, with D possibly being TRBD2 (6 bases). The source material was naive CD4+ T cells from blood. The receptor was isolated from a man younger than 35 in good health. The CDR3 reads CAWSLASATNTGELFF. As DNA, the CDR3 is TGTGCCTGGAGTCTCGCTAGCGCAACGAACACCGGGGAGCTGTTTTTT.